This passage covers 17 T cell receptor beta chains from one sample sequenced in a study of blood T cell repertoires in COVID-19. Clones were read by immunoSEQ multiplex PCR, and TCRdb kept only the in-frame ones, dropping some. The data hold roughly 100,000 clones, with around 87% observed a single time. The sequencing input was peripheral blood. The receptors were sampled from an elderly woman with acute or convalescent COVID-19.

The rearrangement uses TRBV2 and TRBJ1-4; 7 positions agree with TRBD1. Unmatched junction bases numbered 16, after V lost 10 bases and J lost 8 bases. The CDR3 loop spans 15 amino acids. Germline values: CDR1 SNHLY, CDR2 FYNNEI. The CDR3 loop reads CATGQEGSLGEKLFF. In DNA, the CDR3 is TGTGCCACCGGACAGGAGGGCTCGCTAGGCGAAAAACTGTTTTTT. Full variable domain (rest looked up from reference TRBV2 and TRBJ1-4): EPEVTQTPSHQVTQMGQEVILRCVPISNHLYFYWYRQILGQKVEFLVSFYNNEISEKSEIFDDQFSVERPDGSNFTLKIRSTKLEDSAMYFCATGQEGSLGEKLFFGSGTQLSVL.

V gene TRBV5-1 combines with J gene TRBJ1-2; weak D call: TRBD1 (6 bases). Germline V CDR1 and CDR2: SGHRS, YFSETQ. This CDR3 comprises 13 residues. Trimming stripped 4 bases from V and 7 bases from J, with 14 bases between. CDR3 nucleotides: TGCGCCAGCAGCCCCTCGGCAGGGGTTGGCTACACCTTC. Its protein is CASSPSAGVGYTF.

The chain employs TRBV3-1 (or the pseudogene TRBV3-2) and TRBJ1-6, with D possibly being TRBD1 (6 bases). The CDR3 consists of 14 residues. V lost 6 bases and J lost 7, with 13 bases in between. CDR1 and CDR2 from the germline V gene are LGHDT and YNNKEL (reference sequence). In DNA, the CDR3 is TGTGCCAGCAGTTCAGACAGGATCAATTCACCCCTCCACTTT. This codes for CASSSDRINSPLHF.

The rearrangement links TRBV24-1 to TRBJ1-5; 7 bases align to TRBD1. The germline gives CDR1 KGHDR, CDR2 SFDVKD. This CDR3 spans 14 amino acids. The junction had 7 bases not matched to a gene; V was cut back by 4 bases and J by 8 bases. The CDR3 sequence is CATSDTTGSKPQHF. The CDR3 DNA sequence: TGTGCCACCAGTGACACGACAGGGAGCAAGCCCCAGCATTTT.

CDR3 sequence (DNA): TGTGCCAGCAGTCTGTCCGGGTACCCGAGAGATACGCAGTATTTT. It specifies CASSLSGYPRDTQYF. The chain couples TRBV5-4 to TRBJ2-3; D gene unclear. The ends were cut back, 5 bases at V and 5 bases at J, with 18 bases in the middle. The CDR3 runs to 15 residues. The germline V gene has CDR1 SGHNT and CDR2 YYREEE (reference sequence).

The rearrangement uses TRBV7-2 and TRBJ2-7; possibly TRBD2 for D (5 bases). Trimming shortened V by 2 bases and J by 3 bases, and 14 bases separated the two germline ends. Germline values: CDR1 SGHTA, CDR2 FQGNSA. This CDR3 is 15 amino acids long. DNA of the CDR3: TGTGCCAGCAGCTTACAGGTCGTCGCGGGCTACGAGCAGTACTTC. Translating gives CASSLQVVAGYEQYF.

This clone was observed once. The chain combines TRBV27 with TRBJ1-5; 7 nucleotides align to TRBD1. Germline CDR1 is MNHEY and CDR2 is SMNVEV (reference sequence). The trim removed 7 bases at V and 6 bases at J, leaving 15 bases unmatched. The CDR3 spans 16 residues. The CDR3 DNA is TGTGCCAGCAAAATAGTATGGAGGGGGCGCAGTCAGCCCCAGCATTTT. It yields the protein CASKIVWRGRSQPQHF.

The V call is TRBV10-2, the J call TRBJ1-2; weak D call: TRBD1 (5 bases). V shed 2 bases and J shed 1 base, with 8 bases lying between them. This CDR3 has 14 amino acids. Per the germline V gene, CDR1 is WSHSY and CDR2 is SAAADI. The CDR3: CASSEDRVNYGYTF. The CDR3 DNA reads TGCGCCAGCAGTGAGGACAGAGTTAACTATGGCTACACCTTC.

The V and J genes are TRBV3-1 (or the pseudogene TRBV3-2) and TRBJ2-6; D gene unclear. Trimming removed 0 bases from V and 1 base from J, with 16 bases in between. This CDR3 has 19 amino acids. CDR1 and CDR2 (germline): LGHDT, YNNKEL (reference sequence). The CDR3 loop reads CASSQDRNRIKSGANVLTF. CDR3 DNA: TGTGCCAGCAGCCAAGATCGAAACAGAATAAAATCTGGGGCCAACGTCCTGACTTTC.

This clone occurred a few times. The J gene is TRBJ2-5, the V gene TRBV5-1; D uncertain. Trimming pared 3 bases from V and 1 base from J, leaving 10 bases between. In germline, CDR1 is SGHRS, CDR2 YFSETQ. This CDR3 has 14 residues. The CDR3 loop is CASSSEALQETQYF. The CDR3 DNA is TGCGCCAGCAGCTCCGAGGCCCTCCAAGAGACCCAGTACTTC.

This CDR3 reads CASSYGKGGAGNTIYF. In DNA, the CDR3 is TGTGCCAGCAGTTACGGAAAGGGAGGCGCTGGAAACACCATATATTTT. The chain employs TRBV6-5 and TRBJ1-3, with D uncertain. V was trimmed by 2 bases and J by 2 bases, leaving 13 bases between them. CDR1 and CDR2 (germline): MNHEY, SVGAGI. The CDR3 sequence is 16 residues long.

The rearrangement joins TRBV7-2 to TRBJ1-1; TRBD1 agrees at 9 bases. Germline-derived CDR1 and CDR2 are SGHTA and FQGNSA. V shed 4 bases, J shed 3 bases, and the junction held 12 bases outside the gene matches. The CDR3 consists of 17 residues. The CDR3 sequence is CASSSVRTGGRDTEAFF. As DNA, the CDR3 is TGTGCCAGCAGCTCAGTCCGAACAGGGGGCAGGGACACTGAAGCTTTCTTT.

The J gene is TRBJ2-7, the V gene TRBV7-8; 7 bases agree with TRBD1. There are 15 residues in the CDR3. With V trimmed by 3 bases and J by 3 bases, 8 bases remained unmatched. Germline CDR1 reads SGHVS; CDR2 reads FQNEAQ. CDR3 protein: CASSFNRQGYYEQYF. The DNA for the CDR3 is TGTGCCAGCAGCTTCAACCGACAGGGATACTACGAGCAGTACTTC.

The CDR3 sequence: CASSVGWQGNIQYF. As DNA, the CDR3 is TGTGCCAGCAGCGTAGGGTGGCAGGGAAACATTCAGTACTTC. This chain connects TRBV9 to TRBJ2-4; possibly TRBD1 for D (5 bases). The germline V gene encodes CDR1 SGDLS and CDR2 YYNGEE. The CDR3 sequence is 14 residues long. V gave up 0 bases and J gave up 6 bases, with 10 bases separating them.

This clone appeared a single time. In the same sample, other DNA sequences code for this CDR3. The chain is built from TRBV12-3 or TRBV12-4 and TRBJ2-1, with D unclear. This CDR3 is built from 11 residues. Trimming took off 6 bases at V and 5 bases at J, with 5 bases between the two ends. Here the CDR3 reads CASSQNNEQFF. The CDR3 coding sequence is TGTGCCAGCAGCCAAAACAATGAGCAGTTCTTC.

The CDR3 region has the DNA TGTGCCTGGAGGACAGGGAATAGCAATCAGCCCCAGCATTTT. Its protein is CAWRTGNSNQPQHF. This chain uses TRBV30 with TRBJ1-5; 7 bases agree with TRBD1. Germline V gene lookup returns CDR1 GTSNPN and CDR2 SVGIG (reference sequence). The CDR3 is 14 amino acids. V lost 3 bases, J lost 0 bases, and 2 bases stayed unmatched.

The rearrangement links TRBV5-5 to TRBJ2-5; 10 bases line up with TRBD1. This CDR3 has 18 amino acids. The V gene's germline CDR1 is SGHKS and CDR2 YYEKEE (reference sequence). V was clipped by 0 bases and J by 5 bases; unmatched bases: 13. CDR3 sequence reads: CASSLGDRGLVSAETQYF. The CDR3 DNA reads TGTGCCAGCAGCTTGGGAGACAGGGGGCTAGTTTCGGCGGAGACCCAGTACTTC.